Each of the 14 T cell receptor beta chains below was sequenced from the same sample in a study of cytomegalovirus exposure and HLA in healthy donors. Both 60 Vbeta primers and 13 Jbeta primers went into the PCR. Produced via immunoSEQ multiplex PCR; TCRdb's table is partial and in-frame only. The sample shows over 85,000 clones, about four fifths of them seen only once. Sequenced: PBMCs. These TCRs come from a man aged 35 to 55 in good health and CMV-seropositive.

The chain couples TRBV11-2 to TRBJ2-3; 9 bases align to TRBD2. The V gene end was trimmed by 5 bases and the J gene end by 1 base; junction bases not matched to a gene: 4. The CDR3 length is 15 residues. Germline V gives CDR1 SGHAT, CDR2 FQNNGV. The CDR3 sequence: CASSPWTSGTDTQYF. The CDR3 coding sequence is TGTGCCAGCAGCCCCTGGACTAGCGGCACAGATACGCAGTATTTT.

The V call is TRBV6-1, the J call TRBJ2-5; no definite D call. Trimming left V 8 bases short and J 0 bases short, with 7 bases between. Germline values: CDR1 MNHNS, CDR2 SASEGT. The CDR3 runs to 12 residues. Here the CDR3 reads CASGEYQETQYF. CDR3 bases: TGTGCCAGCGGAGAGTACCAAGAGACCCAGTACTTC.

The chain combines TRBV28 with TRBJ2-7; no clear D gene. The germline CDR1 and CDR2 sequences are MDHEN and SYDVKM. The CDR3 extends over 15 amino acids. V was pared by 2 bases and J by 5 bases, with 16 bases between. The CDR3 DNA reads as TGTGCCAGCAGTTTAATCGTCCACCCTCTAAACGAGCAGTACTTC. Protein product: CASSLIVHPLNEQYF.

The V gene is TRBV29-1, the J gene TRBJ1-5; 10 bases map to TRBD1. The germline gives CDR1 SQVTM, CDR2 ANQGSEA. The CDR3 extends over 13 amino acids. Trimming took 6 bases from V and 6 from J; bases not matched to a gene: 5. CDR3 region: CSVARDRGQPQHF. Here the CDR3 DNA reads TGCAGCGTAGCCCGGGACAGGGGTCAGCCCCAGCATTTT.

The J gene is TRBJ2-4, the V gene TRBV7-8, with 9 positions matching TRBD1. J lost 1 base, V lost 5 bases, and 3 bases had no gene match. From germline, CDR1 is SGHVS and CDR2 FQNEAQ. There are 15 residues in the CDR3. In DNA form, the CDR3 reads TGTGCCAGCAGCGGGGGACAGGGTGCCAAAAACATTCAGTACTTC. Its translation is CASSGGQGAKNIQYF.

The chain carries TRBV5-1 and TRBJ1-1; a possible D gene is TRBD1 (6 bases). Germline CDR1 is SGHRS and CDR2 is YFSETQ. Trimming stripped 1 base from V and 0 bases from J, with 13 bases between. The CDR3 loop spans 16 amino acids. CDR3 amino acids: CASSLLGTTLNTEAFF. CDR3 nucleotide sequence: TGCGCCAGCAGCTTGCTTGGGACAACTTTGAACACTGAAGCTTTCTTT.

A word on this clone: Additional DNA sequences in this sample encode the identical CDR3. This chain uses TRBV6-1 with TRBJ2-2, with 9 bases lining up with TRBD2. The V gene's germline CDR1 is MNHNS and CDR2 SASEGT. The V and J ends lost 4 bases and 6 bases, in that order; junction bases with no gene match: 3. The CDR3 contains 14 residues. Here the CDR3 reads CASSGGRAPGELFF. The DNA for the CDR3 is TGTGCCAGCAGTGGCGGGAGGGCCCCCGGGGAGCTGTTTTTT.

The V and J genes are TRBV2 and TRBJ1-1; tentatively, D is TRBD1 (5 bases). The V gene's germline CDR1 is SNHLY and CDR2 FYNNEI. Between the trimmed V and J ends, which lost 7 bases and 2 bases, there was a span of 14 bases. There are 14 residues in the CDR3. The CDR3 is CASTSQGANTEAFF. As DNA, the CDR3 is TGTGCCAGCACCTCCCAGGGTGCCAACACTGAAGCTTTCTTT. Variable domain in full (rest from reference TRBV2 and TRBJ1-1): EPEVTQTPSHQVTQMGQEVILRCVPISNHLYFYWYRQILGQKVEFLVSFYNNEISEKSEIFDDQFSVERPDGSNFTLKIRSTKLEDSAMYFCASTSQGANTEAFFGQGTRLTVV.

This rearrangement joins TRBV11-3 to TRBJ2-1, with D possibly being TRBD2 (7 bases). V lost 5 bases, J lost 3 bases, and 17 bases lay in between. The germline V gene encodes CDR1 SGHNT and CDR2 YENEEA. The CDR3 extends over 16 amino acids. This chain's CDR3 is CASSPKGGASYNEQFF. The DNA for the CDR3 is TGTGCCAGCAGCCCCAAGGGGGGGGCCAGCTACAATGAGCAGTTCTTC.

The rearrangement joins TRBV11-2 to TRBJ1-1; D gene uncertain. CDR1 SGHAT and CDR2 FQNNGV come from the germline V gene. Trimming removed 1 base at V and 1 base at J, with 7 bases between. The CDR3 spans 14 residues. The CDR3 DNA sequence: TGTGCCAGCAGCTTAGTTTACACGAACACTGAAGCTTTCTTT. Its protein is CASSLVYTNTEAFF.

This CDR3 reads CASSSNTGSGRNTEAFF. CDR3 nucleotide sequence: TGTGCCAGCAGCAGCAACACAGGGAGTGGGCGGAACACTGAAGCTTTCTTT. V is TRBV9 and J is TRBJ1-1; D is perhaps TRBD1 (6 bases). V lost 4 bases to trimming and J lost 1 base, with 20 bases between them. This CDR3 has 17 amino acids. Germline CDR1 is SGDLS and CDR2 is YYNGEE.

The J gene is TRBJ1-4, the V gene TRBV19; possibly TRBD1 for D (6 bases). The germline CDR1 and CDR2 sequences are LNHDA and SQIVND (reference sequence). The CDR3 runs 15 residues. V was pared by 5 bases and J by 3 bases, with 13 bases between. The CDR3 protein is CASSSGQPPNEKLFF. The CDR3, as DNA: TGTGCCAGTAGTTCTGGACAGCCTCCTAATGAAAAACTGTTTTTT.

The chain joins TRBV10-1 to TRBJ1-1; the D is unclear. The CDR3 has 14 amino acids. The germline CDR1 and CDR2 sequences are WNHNN and SYGVQD (reference sequence). The V end was cut by 0 bases, the J end by 5 bases, with 10 bases between. CDR3 nucleotide sequence: TGCGCCAGCAGTGAGTCCGGAGGAGCAACTGAAGCTTTCTTT. Translating gives CASSESGGATEAFF.

This chain uses TRBV4-1 with TRBJ2-5; the D gene is possibly TRBD2 (6 bases). Per the germline V gene, CDR1 is MGHRA and CDR2 is YSYEKL. This CDR3 has 15 residues. Trimming shortened V by 4 bases and J by 1 base, and 13 bases separated the two germline ends. As DNA, the CDR3 is TGCGCCAGCAGCCGTTTGACTAGACTCCAAGAGACCCAGTACTTC. It translates to CASSRLTRLQETQYF.